The clone carrying this T cell receptor (beta chain) was seen only a few times. What it recognizes is unknown. Germline V gene data show CDR1 as SGHRS and CDR2 as YFSETQ. The length of the CDR3 is 15 residues. V lost 3 bases and J lost 2, with 14 bases in between. Among the patients, none had received any treatment before thyroid surgery. This sample is drawn from a study of metastatic and nonmetastatic thyroid tumors. For the study at large: It was across blood and tumor or nodule tissue from malignant and benign thyroid patients that repertoires were compared. Regarding the study as a whole: TCR beta diversity was reportedly significantly higher in malignant thyroid tumors than benign nodules, in blood and tumor.

Authors' methods: It was from CDR3 differences across clinicopathological groups that a distant-metastasis classifier for papillary thyroid cancer was built. TCRdb reprocessed the PCR reads using MiXCR. These V and J calls are TCRdb output, not the study's own analysis. This sample has some 30,000 clones, with around 7% found just once. Sequenced sample: blood. This chain links TRBV5-1 with TRBJ2-5; possible D gene TRBD1, 6 bases. This clonotype was sampled from a female donor with papillary thyroid cancer or a benign thyroid nodule (not recorded which). Some clones in this sample may be carry-over from other donors' samples. The CDR3, as DNA: TGCGCCAGCAGCTCCCGACCGAGGGGGCAAGAGACCCAGTACTTC. It codes for CASSSRPRGQETQYF.